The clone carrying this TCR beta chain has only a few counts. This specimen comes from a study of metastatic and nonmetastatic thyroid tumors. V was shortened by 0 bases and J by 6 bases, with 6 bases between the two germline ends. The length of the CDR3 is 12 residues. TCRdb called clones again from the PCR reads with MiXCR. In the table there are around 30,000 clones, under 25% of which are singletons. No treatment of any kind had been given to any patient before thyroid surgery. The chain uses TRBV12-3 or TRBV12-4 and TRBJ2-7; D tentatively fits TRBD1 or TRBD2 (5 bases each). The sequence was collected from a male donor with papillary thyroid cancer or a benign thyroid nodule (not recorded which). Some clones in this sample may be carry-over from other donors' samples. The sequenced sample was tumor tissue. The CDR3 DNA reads TGTGCCAGCAGTTTAGCGGGGACCGAGCAGTACTTC. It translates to CASSLAGTEQYF.